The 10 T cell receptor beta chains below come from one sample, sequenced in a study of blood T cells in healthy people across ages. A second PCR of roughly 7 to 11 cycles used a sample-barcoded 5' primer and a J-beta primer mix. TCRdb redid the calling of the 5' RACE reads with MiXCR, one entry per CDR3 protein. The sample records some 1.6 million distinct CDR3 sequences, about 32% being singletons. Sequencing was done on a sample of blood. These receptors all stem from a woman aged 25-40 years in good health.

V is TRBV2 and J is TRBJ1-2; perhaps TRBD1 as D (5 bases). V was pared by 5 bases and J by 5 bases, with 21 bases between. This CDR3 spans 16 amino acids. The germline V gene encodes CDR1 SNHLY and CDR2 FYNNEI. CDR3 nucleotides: TGTGCCAGCAGTCCCCAGAGGGGACCTCCTGGATATGGCTACACCTTC. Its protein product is CASSPQRGPPGYGYTF.

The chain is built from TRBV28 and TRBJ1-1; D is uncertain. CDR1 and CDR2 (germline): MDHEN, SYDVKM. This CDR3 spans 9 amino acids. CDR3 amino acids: CDSSTEAFF. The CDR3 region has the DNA TGTGATAGCAGCACTGAAGCTTTCTTT. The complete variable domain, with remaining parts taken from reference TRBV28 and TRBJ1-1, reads DVKVTQSSRYLVKRTGEKVFLECVQDMDHENMFWYRQDPGLGLRLIYFSYDVKMKEKGDIPEGYSVSREKKERFSLILESASTNQTSMYLCDSSTEAFFGQGTRLTVV.

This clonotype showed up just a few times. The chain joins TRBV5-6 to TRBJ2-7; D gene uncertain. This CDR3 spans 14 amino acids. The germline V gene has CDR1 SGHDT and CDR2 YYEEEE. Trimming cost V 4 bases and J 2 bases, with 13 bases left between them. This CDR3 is CASSPQMGTYEQYF. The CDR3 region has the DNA TGTGCCAGCAGCCCACAGATGGGGACCTACGAGCAGTACTTC. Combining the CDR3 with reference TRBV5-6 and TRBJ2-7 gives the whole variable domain DAGVTQSPTHLIKTRGQQVTLRCSPKSGHDTVSWYQQALGQGPQFIFQYYEEEERQRGNFPDRFSGHQFPNYSSELNVNALLLGDSALYLCASSPQMGTYEQYFGPGTRLTVT.

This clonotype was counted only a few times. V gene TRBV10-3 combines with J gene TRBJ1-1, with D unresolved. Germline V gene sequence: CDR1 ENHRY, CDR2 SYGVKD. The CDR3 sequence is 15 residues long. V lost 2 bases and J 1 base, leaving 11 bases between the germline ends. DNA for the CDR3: TGTGCCATCAGTGAGGCGACACTCCCGAACACTGAAGCTTTCTTT. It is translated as CAISEATLPNTEAFF.

The CDR3 nucleotides read TGTGCCAGCAGTTTAGGATCAGCAGGGGTCACTGAAGCTTTCTTT. This sequence encodes CASSLGSAGVTEAFF. The rearrangement links TRBV12-3 or TRBV12-4 to TRBJ1-1; a possible D gene is TRBD1 (6 bases). V lost 1 base to trimming and J lost 4 bases, with 13 bases between them. The length of the CDR3 is 15 residues.

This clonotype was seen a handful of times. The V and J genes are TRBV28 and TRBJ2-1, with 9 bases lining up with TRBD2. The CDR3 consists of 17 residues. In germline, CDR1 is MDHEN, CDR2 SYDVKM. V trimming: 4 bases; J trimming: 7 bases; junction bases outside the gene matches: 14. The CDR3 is CASSSPWPAGGVNEQFF. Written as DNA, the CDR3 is TGTGCCAGCAGTTCCCCATGGCCAGCGGGAGGAGTTAATGAGCAGTTCTTC.

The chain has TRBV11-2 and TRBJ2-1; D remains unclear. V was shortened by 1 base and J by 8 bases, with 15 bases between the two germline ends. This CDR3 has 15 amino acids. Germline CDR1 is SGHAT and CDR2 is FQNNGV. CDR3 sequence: CASSLGTNKYDEQFF. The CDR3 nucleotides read TGTGCCAGCAGCTTAGGGACCAACAAATACGATGAGCAGTTCTTC.

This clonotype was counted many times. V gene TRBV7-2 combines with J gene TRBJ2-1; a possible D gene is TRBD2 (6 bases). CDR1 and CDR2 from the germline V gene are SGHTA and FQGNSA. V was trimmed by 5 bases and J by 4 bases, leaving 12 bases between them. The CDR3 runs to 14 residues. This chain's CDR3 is CASSLGGIYNEQFF. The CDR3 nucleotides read TGTGCCAGCAGCCTCGGCGGGATATACAATGAGCAGTTCTTC.

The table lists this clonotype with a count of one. The CDR3: CASSLISGRKKVNEQFF. Here the CDR3 DNA reads TGTGCCAGCAGTTTGATTAGCGGGAGAAAGAAAGTGAATGAGCAGTTCTTC. The chain couples TRBV28 to TRBJ2-1, with 9 bases fitting TRBD2. V lost 3 bases to trimming and J lost 7 bases; unmatched junction nucleotides: 13. The CDR3 is 17 residues long. Germline CDR1 reads MDHEN; CDR2 reads SYDVKM.

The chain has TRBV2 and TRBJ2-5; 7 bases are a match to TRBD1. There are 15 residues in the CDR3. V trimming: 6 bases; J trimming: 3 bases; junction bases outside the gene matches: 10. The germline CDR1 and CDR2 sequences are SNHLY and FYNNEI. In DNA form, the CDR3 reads TGTGCCAGCAGCCTCGGGACAGTCGGGAAAGAGACCCAGTACTTC. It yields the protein CASSLGTVGKETQYF.